This T cell receptor (beta chain) emerged from a study of blood T cell repertoires in COVID-19. Whole-study context: The United States, Italy and Spain were the sources of the acute and convalescent COVID-19 samples.

Assignment of participants to cohorts was predicated upon participant-reported clinical history. Original processing methods: Amplification with reference gene primers provided the estimates of nucleated cell counts. TCRdb keeps only in-frame clones here, not all; method: immunoSEQ multiplex PCR. The DNA was the basis for D and trimming; V, J and clone size are from that table. The sample shows 200,000 or so clones, 65% to 85% of them seen only once. The CDR3 length is 16 residues. Germline assignment: CDR1 SGHRS and CDR2 YFSETQ. After removal of 4 bases from V and 1 base from J, the junction contained 4 bases not matched to a gene.

The sequenced sample consisted of PBMCs or T cells enriched from blood (not recorded which). The chain uses TRBV5-1 and TRBJ2-2; 10 bases agree with TRBD1. The TCR was taken from a man in his forties who had recovered from COVID-19. CDR3 DNA: TGCGCCAGCAGCCCCCGGGACAGGGGGAACACCGGGGAGCTGTTTTTT. It translates to CASSPRDRGNTGELFF.